The following is a T cell receptor (beta chain) sequence with its context. Its antigen remains unidentified. Amplification yielded TCR beta CDR3 regions, with RNA transcripts as the source. Using the HTBI primer set, a first-round RT-PCR was run on the TCR CDR3. In TCRdb, the multiplex PCR reads were re-called with MiXCR into one record per CDR3 protein. The sample includes a few hundred thousand distinct CDR3 sequences, about 43% of them seen just once. Diagnoses were established using clinical symptoms, serum thyroxine and TRAb, thyroid ultrasound and orbital computed tomography. This sample was taken from a study of T cells in Graves' hyperthyroidism and ophthalmopathy. Study-level findings and limits: Most thyroid clonotypes with frequency above 0.001 were detected in blood. Onset of ophthalmopathy came a median approximately 6.5 months after the model predicted it.

This CDR3 region has 15 residues. Trimming stripped 3 bases from V and 8 bases from J, with 19 bases between. J is TRBJ1-2 and V is TRBV12-3 or TRBV12-4; D not resolved. This TCR derives from an adult woman with Graves' disease, either hyperthyroidism or ophthalmopathy (not recorded which). The sequencing input was peripheral blood or thyroid tissue (not recorded which). The CDR3 spells CASSLSQTPLIGYTF. DNA for the CDR3: TGTGCCAGCAGTTTGTCTCAGACCCCGTTAATCGGCTACACCTTC.